Shown below are 13 T cell receptor beta chains from a single sample sequenced in a study of Tregs in tolerant kidney transplant recipients. Clones were read by immunoSEQ multiplex PCR, and TCRdb kept only the in-frame ones, dropping some. The sample shows roughly 80,000 clones, roughly 90% of them seen only once. The sample was Tregs from blood, taken before the transplant. Receptors originate from a human donor who received a combined kidney and bone marrow transplant.

The chain combines TRBV2 with TRBJ2-3, with TRBD1 matching over 9 bases. Per the germline V gene, CDR1 is SNHLY and CDR2 is FYNNEI. The CDR3 runs 15 residues. Trimming removed 6 bases from V and 3 bases from J; junction bases left unmatched: 7. CDR3 protein: CASSRDRDGTDTQYF. The CDR3 bases are TGTGCCAGCAGCCGGGACAGGGATGGTACAGATACGCAGTATTTT.

This sequence joins TRBV4-3 and TRBJ1-2; no firm D call. V was cut by 4 bases and J by 4 bases, with 13 bases left in between. CDR1 is LGHNA, CDR2 YSLEER, per germline. The CDR3 is made up of 14 amino acids. CDR3 region: CASSRDFPFYGYTF. The CDR3 nucleotides are TGCGCCAGCAGCCGCGACTTTCCCTTCTATGGCTACACCTTC.

V is TRBV30 and J is TRBJ1-5, with a possible D match to TRBD1 (6 bases). This CDR3 is built from 15 residues. The V gene's germline CDR1 is GTSNPN and CDR2 SVGIG (reference sequence). Trimming took 2 bases from V and 2 from J, leaving 13 bases between them. The CDR3 spells CAWSHREGGNQPQHF. For the CDR3, the DNA is TGTGCCTGGAGTCACAGGGAAGGGGGCAATCAGCCCCAGCATTTT.

For this clone: Other nucleotide sequences in the sample specify the same CDR3. The genes are TRBV27 and TRBJ2-7; 9 bases are shared with TRBD2. The CDR3 consists of 18 residues. Germline lookup yields CDR1 MNHEY and CDR2 SMNVEV (reference sequence). J was trimmed by 0 bases and V by 1 base; bases with no gene match: 10. The CDR3 spells CASSLFSRGGGSSYEQYF. CDR3 coding DNA: TGTGCCAGCAGTTTATTCTCACGCGGGGGGGGGAGCTCCTACGAGCAGTACTTC.

This rearrangement joins TRBV11-2 to TRBJ2-7; D is uncertain. The CDR3 is 12 residues long. V shed 6 bases and J shed 4 bases, with 10 bases lying between them. The germline CDR1 and CDR2 sequences are SGHAT and FQNNGV. CDR3 in amino acids: CASRQLPYEQYF. CDR3 coding DNA: TGTGCCAGCAGACAACTCCCGTACGAGCAGTACTTC.

The chain has TRBV21-1 and TRBJ1-2; TRBD1, the table's D call, lacks a check against the DNA. TRBV21-1 is a documented pseudogene. This CDR3 has 15 residues. The CDR3 region is CASSKEGKANYGYTF. CDR3 bases: TGTGCCAGCAGCAAAGAGGGGAAAGCTAACTATGGCTACACCTTC.

The chain couples TRBV5-4 to TRBJ2-7, with 7 bases identical to TRBD2. The CDR3 contains 13 residues. Germline lookup yields CDR1 SGHNT and CDR2 YYREEE (reference sequence). V gave up 0 bases and J gave up 6 bases; unmatched junction bases: 3. CDR3 residues: CASSLGEGGEQYF. The CDR3 coding sequence is TGTGCCAGCAGCTTGGGGGAGGGCGGCGAGCAGTACTTC.

The rearrangement links TRBV6-1 to TRBJ1-2, with TRBD1 identical over 8 bases. J lost 2 bases, V lost 7 bases, and 6 bases had no gene match. This CDR3 spans 14 amino acids. The germline gives CDR1 MNHNS, CDR2 SASEGT. CDR3 region: CASKTGGPNYGYTF. Here the CDR3 DNA reads TGTGCCAGCAAAACAGGGGGTCCGAACTATGGCTACACCTTC.

The chain combines TRBV10-3 with TRBJ2-7; the D gene could be TRBD1 or TRBD2 (6 bases each). V was pared by 8 bases and J by 0 bases, with 17 bases between. The CDR3 consists of 15 residues. CDR1 is ENHRY and CDR2 is SYGVKD in the germline V gene. The CDR3 spells CAIGGRTRSSYEQYF. CDR3 bases: TGTGCCATCGGGGGGCGGACCAGGAGCTCCTACGAGCAGTACTTC.

In its sample, this clone was seen once. This chain joins TRBV28 and TRBJ2-7; 8 bases are a match to TRBD1. CDR1 is MDHEN and CDR2 is SYDVKM in the germline V gene. Losses at the gene ends were 7 bases for V and 1 base for J; bases not matched to a gene: 12. This CDR3 region has 16 residues. As DNA, the CDR3 is TGTGCCAGCAAAAGAAAGTTACAGGGGGTTTCCTACGAGCAGTACTTC. Its translation is CASKRKLQGVSYEQYF.

V usage is TRBV6-6 and J usage is TRBJ2-4; perhaps TRBD1 as D (5 bases). The V end was cut by 7 bases, the J end by 8 bases, with 12 bases between. In germline, CDR1 is MNHNY, CDR2 SVGAGI (reference sequence). This CDR3 spans 12 amino acids. The CDR3, as DNA: TGTGCCAGCAAGGGCAAAGGGGACATTCAGTACTTC. Its protein product is CASKGKGDIQYF.

The J gene is TRBJ2-7, the V gene TRBV19; a weak D match, TRBD1 (5 bases). V was shortened by 5 bases and J by 0 bases, with 11 bases between the two germline ends. Looked up from germline, CDR1 is LNHDA and CDR2 is SQIVND (reference sequence). This CDR3 is built from 14 residues. CDR3 coding DNA: TGTGCCAGTAGTGGAACCAGGGCCTCCTACGAGCAGTACTTC. Translation: CASSGTRASYEQYF.

V gene TRBV28 combines with J gene TRBJ1-5; no clear D gene. Between the trimmed V and J ends, which lost 10 bases and 1 base, there was a span of 8 bases. CDR1 and CDR2 (germline): MDHEN, SYDVKM. The length of the CDR3 is 12 residues. This CDR3 is CATCWSNQPQHF. The CDR3 coding sequence is TGTGCCACCTGTTGGAGCAATCAGCCCCAGCATTTT.